This T cell receptor beta chain was recorded in a study of regulatory T cells in long-lasting Graves disease. Study as a whole: Newly diagnosed Graves' patients took antithyroid drugs under 3 months. General study results and limits: The TCR repertoire of persistent Graves' patients was less diverse than that of newly diagnosed ones.

Germline values: CDR1 DFQATT, CDR2 SNEGSKA (reference sequence). The CDR3 sequence is 14 residues long. J was trimmed by 5 bases and V by 0 bases; bases with no gene match: 5. The time point denotes: newly diagnosed GD, antithyroid drugs for less than 3 months. PBMCs provided the RNA from which the TCR library was made. Patients with Graves' disease were diagnosed by American Thyroid Association guidelines. CDR3-region Arm-PCR and iRepertoire HTBI primers produced the TCR beta libraries. Using its own MiXCR run on the multiplex PCR reads, TCRdb lists one record per CDR3 protein. The profile shows approximately 310,000 distinct CDR3 sequences, more than 15% of them singletons. This clonotype was seen more than once but under ten times. Its specificity is not known.

The chain is built from TRBV20-1 and TRBJ2-5, with TRBD2 matching over 8 bases. This material consisted of peripheral blood mononuclear cells (PBMCs), taken at new diagnosis, from a patient treated with antithyroid drugs. This TCR was recovered from a female donor with Graves disease. CDR3 amino acids: CSARDPSGGETQYF. In DNA form, the CDR3 reads TGCAGTGCTAGAGATCCTTCGGGGGGGGAGACCCAGTACTTC.